The next 14 T cell receptor beta chains were all read from a single sample in a study of T-cell memory formation after mild COVID-19 (dated by TCRdb to the early 2020s). The library was produced with 5' RACE. The data were produced on an Illumina NovaSeq 6000. TCRdb trimmed public reads at Q25 via fastp, called clones via MiXCR and kept in-frame beta chains. Rows with one shared CDR3 protein collapse into an entry with the most common genes and DNA. Across this sample there are some 300,000 distinct CDR3 sequences, with less than 25% seen only once. The top ten constitute around 20% of the sample. The sequenced sample was PBMCs or a T cell subset sorted from them (not recorded which). These receptor sequences come from a man between 18 and 35 years old who had mild COVID-19 (a few samples of this study predate the infection). The sample titles of this study are shuffled in the database, so cell type and time point are left out; the donor was told from shared clones.

This chain connects TRBV29-1 to TRBJ2-5; D call uncertain. V was trimmed by 5 bases and J by 5 bases, leaving 12 bases between them. From germline, CDR1 is SQVTM and CDR2 ANQGSEA. The CDR3 covers 12 residues. The CDR3 bases are TGCAGCGTTTCTAGGGTCCTGGAGACCCAGTACTTC. This codes for CSVSRVLETQYF.

The rearrangement uses TRBV10-3 and TRBJ2-3; 8 bases match TRBD1. V lost 10 bases, J lost 0 bases, and 9 bases stayed unmatched. The CDR3 has 15 residues. CDR1 and CDR2 from the germline V gene are ENHRY and SYGVKD. The DNA of the CDR3 is TGTGCCACGGCTCCACAGGGGGTAAGCACAGATACGCAGTATTTT. Translation gives CATAPQGVSTDTQYF.

The CDR3 region has the DNA TGTGCCAGCAGACCTGGGACAGTCCAAGAGACCCAGTACTTC. As protein: CASRPGTVQETQYF. The chain combines TRBV2 with TRBJ2-5; TRBD1 matches 7 bases. V lost 6 bases and J lost 1; bases outside the gene matches: 5. The germline CDR1 and CDR2 sequences are SNHLY and FYNNEI. This CDR3 is 14 amino acids long. The complete variable domain, with remaining parts taken from reference TRBV2 and TRBJ2-5, reads EPEVTQTPSHQVTQMGQEVILRCVPISNHLYFYWYRQILGQKVEFLVSFYNNEISEKSEIFDDQFSVERPDGSNFTLKIRSTKLEDSAMYFCASRPGTVQETQYFGPGTRLLVL.

This clonotype has just a few counts. V is TRBV9 and J is TRBJ2-2; 7 bases agree with TRBD2. The CDR3 covers 15 residues. Germline-derived CDR1 and CDR2 are SGDLS and YYNGEE. The V segment lost 5 bases and the J segment 6 bases; nucleotides outside the gene matches: 10. The CDR3 protein is CASSSGRALAGELFF. The CDR3, as DNA: TGTGCCAGCAGTAGCGGGCGGGCTCTGGCCGGGGAGCTGTTTTTT.

This clonotype was recorded a few times. This chain joins TRBV7-8 and TRBJ2-6, with a weak D call TRBD1 (5 bases). Trimming removed 6 bases at V and 0 bases at J, with 15 bases between. The CDR3 loop spans 17 amino acids. CDR1 is SGHVS, CDR2 FQNEAQ, per germline. CDR3: CASRGRTPLSGANVLTF. In DNA form, the CDR3 reads TGTGCCAGCAGGGGTCGGACACCCCTCTCTGGGGCCAACGTCCTGACTTTC.

This clonotype was counted only a few times. The chain combines TRBV6-2 or TRBV6-3 with TRBJ2-1; D gene ambiguous. V shed 2 bases and J shed 10 bases, with 6 bases lying between them. Looked up from germline, CDR1 is MNHEY and CDR2 is SVGEGT. CDR3 length: 11 residues. Here the CDR3 reads CASSYGWEQFF. Here the CDR3 DNA reads TGTGCCAGCAGTTACGGCTGGGAGCAGTTCTTC.

This sequence joins TRBV6-2 or TRBV6-3 and TRBJ1-2; 9 bases match TRBD1. Germline trimming cut 1 base from V and 6 bases from J; bases unmatched to any gene: 6. The CDR3 contains 15 residues. The V gene's germline CDR1 is MNHEY and CDR2 SVGEGT. The CDR3 DNA follows: TGTGCCAGCAGTTACTGGACAGGGGAGGCGAATGGCTACACCTTC. Protein sequence: CASSYWTGEANGYTF.

The sample holds many counts of this clonotype. V is TRBV12-3 or TRBV12-4 and J is TRBJ2-7, with 7 bases that match TRBD1. This CDR3 has 14 amino acids. V was pared by 6 bases and J by 12 bases, with 17 bases of the junction left unmatched. CDR3 loop: CASSPGTGTEFRYF. As DNA, the CDR3 is TGTGCCAGCAGCCCGGGCACAGGGACAGAGTTTCGGTACTTC.

In nucleotides, the CDR3 is TGCAGCGTCGTTGGGGACATGATGAACACTGAAGCTTTCTTT. Its translation: CSVVGDMMNTEAFF. This sequence joins TRBV29-1 and TRBJ1-1; tentatively, D is TRBD1 (6 bases). Per germline, CDR1 SQVTM and CDR2 ANQGSEA. Between the trimmed V and J ends, which lost 6 bases and 0 bases, there was a span of 14 bases. The CDR3 loop spans 14 amino acids.

This clonotype was counted between two and nine times. The rearrangement uses TRBV7-2 and TRBJ1-5; D not certain. The V end lost 1 base, the J end lost 0 bases, and 13 bases lay between the germline ends. The germline V gene has CDR1 SGHTA and CDR2 FQGNSA. CDR3 length: 17 residues. The CDR3 here is CASSLVGSTLSNQPQHF. CDR3 nucleotides: TGTGCCAGCAGCTTAGTCGGGTCAACGCTTAGCAATCAGCCCCAGCATTTT.

This clonotype was picked up a small number of times. The CDR3 protein is CASSEDGGREQYF. The CDR3 nucleotides read TGTGCCAGCAGTGAAGACGGGGGGCGAGAGCAGTACTTC. V usage is TRBV2 and J usage is TRBJ2-7; weak D call: TRBD2 (7 bases). CDR1 and CDR2 (germline): SNHLY, FYNNEI. CDR3 length: 13 residues. V lost 1 base, J lost 7 bases, and 11 bases lay in between.

The chain carries TRBV7-3 and TRBJ1-6; D may be TRBD1 (5 bases). The CDR3 length is 15 residues. The V gene lost 1 base and the J gene lost 7 bases, with 11 bases spanning the gap. Germline V gene sequence: CDR1 SGHTA, CDR2 FQGTGA. The CDR3 loop is CASSLSSGLNSPLHF. CDR3 bases: TGTGCCAGCAGCTTAAGCTCAGGGCTCAATTCACCCCTCCACTTT.

The chain employs TRBV7-2 and TRBJ2-1; D call uncertain. V lost 1 base and J lost 1, with 8 bases in between. This CDR3 is 15 amino acids long. Per germline, CDR1 SGHTA and CDR2 FQGNSA. CDR3 loop: CASSLGHPSYNEQFF. CDR3 bases: TGTGCCAGCAGCTTAGGCCACCCTTCCTACAATGAGCAGTTCTTC.

The CDR3 is CSARHVGGKETQYF. DNA of the CDR3: TGCAGTGCTAGACACGTGGGGGGCAAAGAGACCCAGTACTTC. The chain carries TRBV20-1 and TRBJ2-5, with D perhaps matching TRBD1 or TRBD2 (6 bases each). The V gene's germline CDR1 is DFQATT and CDR2 SNEGSKA (reference sequence). The CDR3 covers 14 residues. The germline V and J ends were trimmed by 2 bases and 3 bases, with 13 bases remaining between them.